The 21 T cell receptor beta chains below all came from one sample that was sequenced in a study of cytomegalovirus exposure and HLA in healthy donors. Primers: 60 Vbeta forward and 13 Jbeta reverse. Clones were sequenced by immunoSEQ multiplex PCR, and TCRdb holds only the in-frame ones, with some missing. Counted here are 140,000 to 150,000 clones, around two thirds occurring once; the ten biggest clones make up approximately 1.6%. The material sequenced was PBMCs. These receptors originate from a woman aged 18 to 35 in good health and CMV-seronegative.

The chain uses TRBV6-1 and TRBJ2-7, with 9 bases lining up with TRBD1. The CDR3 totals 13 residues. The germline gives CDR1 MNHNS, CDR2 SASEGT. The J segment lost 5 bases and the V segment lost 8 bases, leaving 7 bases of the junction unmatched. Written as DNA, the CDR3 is TGTGCCAGCGGATACAGGGGGCACAACGAGCAGTACTTC. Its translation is CASGYRGHNEQYF.

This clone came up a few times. Here the CDR3 DNA reads TGTGCCATACTAGGGCCCTACGAGCAGTACTTC. This codes for CAILGPYEQYF. The V gene is TRBV7-9, the J gene TRBJ2-7; tentative D call: TRBD2 (5 bases). There are 11 residues in the CDR3. Looked up from germline, CDR1 is SEHNR and CDR2 is FQNEAQ (reference sequence). The germline V and J ends were trimmed by 10 bases and 2 bases, with 9 bases remaining between them. Full variable domain (remainder filled in from reference TRBV7-9 and TRBJ2-7): DTGVSQNPRHKITKRGQNVTFRCDPISEHNRLYWYRQTLGQGPEFLTYFQNEAQLEKSRLLSDRFSAERPKGSFSTLEIQRTEQGDSAMYLCAILGPYEQYFGPGTRLTVT.

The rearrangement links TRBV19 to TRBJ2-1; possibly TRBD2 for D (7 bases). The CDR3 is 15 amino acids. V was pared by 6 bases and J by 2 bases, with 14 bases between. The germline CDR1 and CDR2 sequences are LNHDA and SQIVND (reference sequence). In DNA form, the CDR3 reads TGTGCCAGTAGCCAATCGCGGGGGCCCTACAATGAGCAGTTCTTC. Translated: CASSQSRGPYNEQFF.

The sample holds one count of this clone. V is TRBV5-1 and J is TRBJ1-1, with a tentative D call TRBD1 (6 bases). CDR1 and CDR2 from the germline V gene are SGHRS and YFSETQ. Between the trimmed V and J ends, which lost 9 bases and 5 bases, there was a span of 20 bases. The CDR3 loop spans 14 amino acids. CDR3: CAIDDRTGGTEAFF. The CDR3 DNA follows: TGCGCCATCGACGACAGGACCGGCGGAACTGAAGCTTTCTTT.

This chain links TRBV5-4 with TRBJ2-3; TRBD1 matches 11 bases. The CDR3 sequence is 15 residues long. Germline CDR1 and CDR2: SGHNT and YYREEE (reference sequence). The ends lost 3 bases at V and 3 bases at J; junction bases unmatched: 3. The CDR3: CASSSGTGGTDTQYF. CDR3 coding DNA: TGTGCCAGCAGCTCTGGGACAGGGGGAACAGATACGCAGTATTTT.

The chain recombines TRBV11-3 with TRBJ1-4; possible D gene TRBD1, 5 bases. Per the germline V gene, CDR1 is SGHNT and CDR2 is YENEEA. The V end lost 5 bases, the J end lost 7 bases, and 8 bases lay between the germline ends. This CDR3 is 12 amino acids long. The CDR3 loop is CASSPGGEKLFF. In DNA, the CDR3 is TGTGCCAGCAGCCCCGGGGGTGAAAAACTGTTTTTT.

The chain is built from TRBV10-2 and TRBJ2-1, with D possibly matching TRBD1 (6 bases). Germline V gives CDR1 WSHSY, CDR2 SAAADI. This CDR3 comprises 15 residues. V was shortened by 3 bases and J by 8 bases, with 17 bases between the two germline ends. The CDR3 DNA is TGCGCCAGCAGTGAAGGCGGTCTCTCAGGGGATGAGCAGTTCTTC. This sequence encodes CASSEGGLSGDEQFF.

The CDR3 is CASSSTDRARYNSPLHF. The CDR3 DNA reads as TGTGCCAGCAGCTCAACCGACAGGGCGAGGTATAATTCACCCCTCCACTTT. The chain has TRBV5-4 and TRBJ1-6, with 7 bases matching TRBD1. This CDR3 contains 17 residues. Germline CDR1 is SGHNT and CDR2 is YYREEE (reference sequence). The trim removed 3 bases at V and 4 bases at J, leaving 10 bases unmatched.

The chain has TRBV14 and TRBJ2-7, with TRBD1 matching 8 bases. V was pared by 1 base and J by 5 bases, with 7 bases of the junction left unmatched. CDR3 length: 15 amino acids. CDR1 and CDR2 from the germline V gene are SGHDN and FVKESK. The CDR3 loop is CASSQVSTGGNEQYF. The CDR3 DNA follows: TGTGCCAGCAGCCAAGTGTCTACAGGGGGGAACGAGCAGTACTTC.

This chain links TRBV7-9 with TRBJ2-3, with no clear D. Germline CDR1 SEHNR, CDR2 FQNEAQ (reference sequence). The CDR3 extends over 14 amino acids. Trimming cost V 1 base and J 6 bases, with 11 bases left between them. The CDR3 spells CASSLVGFLDTQYF. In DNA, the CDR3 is TGTGCCAGCAGCTTAGTTGGCTTTCTGGATACGCAGTATTTT.

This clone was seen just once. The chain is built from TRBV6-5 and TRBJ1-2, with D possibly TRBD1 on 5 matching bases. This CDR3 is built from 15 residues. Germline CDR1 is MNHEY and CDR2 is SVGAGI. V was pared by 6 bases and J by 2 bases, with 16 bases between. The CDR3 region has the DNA TGTGCCAGCAGCTTCAGGGCAATCACGAACTATGGCTACACCTTC. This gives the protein CASSFRAITNYGYTF.

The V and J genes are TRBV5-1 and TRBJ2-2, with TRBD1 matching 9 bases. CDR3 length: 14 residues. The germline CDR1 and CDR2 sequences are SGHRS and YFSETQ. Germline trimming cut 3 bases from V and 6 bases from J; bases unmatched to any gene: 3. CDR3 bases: TGCGCCAGCAGCTCTAGACAGGGGGCCGGGGAGCTGTTTTTT. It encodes CASSSRQGAGELFF.

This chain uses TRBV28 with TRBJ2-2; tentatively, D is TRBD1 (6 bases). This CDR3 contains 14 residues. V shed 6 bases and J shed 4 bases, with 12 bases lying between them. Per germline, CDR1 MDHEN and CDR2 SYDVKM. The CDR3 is CASSLTGPTGELFF. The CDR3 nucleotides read TGTGCCAGCAGCCTAACAGGGCCCACCGGGGAGCTGTTTTTT.

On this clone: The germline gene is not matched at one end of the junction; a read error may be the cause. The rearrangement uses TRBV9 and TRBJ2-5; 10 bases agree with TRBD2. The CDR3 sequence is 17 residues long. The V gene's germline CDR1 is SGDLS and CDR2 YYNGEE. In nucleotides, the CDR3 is TGTACCAGCAGCCCAGGGGCTCTAGCGGGGGCCCAAGAGACCCAGTACTTC. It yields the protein CTSSPGALAGAQETQYF. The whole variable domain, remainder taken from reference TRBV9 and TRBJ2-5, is DSGVTQTPKHLITATGQRVTLRCSPRSGDLSVYWYQQSLDQGLQFLIQYYNGEERAKGNILERFSAQQFPDLHSELNLSSLELGDSALYFCTSSPGALAGAQETQYFGPGTRLLVL.

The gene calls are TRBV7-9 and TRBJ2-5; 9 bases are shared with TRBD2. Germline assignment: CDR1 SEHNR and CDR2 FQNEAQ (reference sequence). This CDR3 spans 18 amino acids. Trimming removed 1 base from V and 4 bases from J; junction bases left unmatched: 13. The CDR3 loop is CASSLVGASGAPRETQYF. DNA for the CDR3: TGTGCCAGCAGCTTAGTGGGGGCTAGCGGGGCTCCTCGAGAGACCCAGTACTTC.

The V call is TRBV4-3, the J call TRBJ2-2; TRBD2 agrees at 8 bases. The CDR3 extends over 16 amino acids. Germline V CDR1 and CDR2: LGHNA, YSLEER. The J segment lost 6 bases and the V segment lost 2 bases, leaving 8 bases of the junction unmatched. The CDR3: CASSQITGTSAGELFF. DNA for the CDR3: TGCGCCAGCAGCCAAATCACCGGGACTAGTGCCGGGGAGCTGTTTTTT.

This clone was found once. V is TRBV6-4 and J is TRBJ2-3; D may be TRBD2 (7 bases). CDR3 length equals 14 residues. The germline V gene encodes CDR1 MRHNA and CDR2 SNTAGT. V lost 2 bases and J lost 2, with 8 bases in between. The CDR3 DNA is TGTGCCAGCAGTGACGGGGGGGCCACAGATACGCAGTATTTT. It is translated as CASSDGGATDTQYF.

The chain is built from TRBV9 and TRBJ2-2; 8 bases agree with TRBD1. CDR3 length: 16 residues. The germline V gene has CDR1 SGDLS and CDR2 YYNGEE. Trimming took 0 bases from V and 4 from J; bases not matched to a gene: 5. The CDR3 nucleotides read TGTGCCAGCAGCGTAGGGCAGGGGGCATTCACCGGGGAGCTGTTTTTT. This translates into CASSVGQGAFTGELFF. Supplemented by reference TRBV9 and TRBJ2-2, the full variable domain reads DSGVTQTPKHLITATGQRVTLRCSPRSGDLSVYWYQQSLDQGLQFLIQYYNGEERAKGNILERFSAQQFPDLHSELNLSSLELGDSALYFCASSVGQGAFTGELFFGEGSRLTVL.

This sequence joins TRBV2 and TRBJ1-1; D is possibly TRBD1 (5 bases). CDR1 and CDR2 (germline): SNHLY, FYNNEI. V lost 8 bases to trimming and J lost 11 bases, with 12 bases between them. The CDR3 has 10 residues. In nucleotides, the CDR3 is TGTGCCAGCGCGGGGGTGAGTGCTTTCTTT. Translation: CASAGVSAFF.

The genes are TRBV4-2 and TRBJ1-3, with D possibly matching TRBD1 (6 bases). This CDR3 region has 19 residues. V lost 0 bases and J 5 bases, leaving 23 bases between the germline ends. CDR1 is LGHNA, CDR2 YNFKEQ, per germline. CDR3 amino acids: CASSQERGGWGQGRNTIYF. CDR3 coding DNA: TGTGCCAGCAGCCAAGAAAGGGGGGGGTGGGGCCAGGGAAGAAACACCATATATTTT.

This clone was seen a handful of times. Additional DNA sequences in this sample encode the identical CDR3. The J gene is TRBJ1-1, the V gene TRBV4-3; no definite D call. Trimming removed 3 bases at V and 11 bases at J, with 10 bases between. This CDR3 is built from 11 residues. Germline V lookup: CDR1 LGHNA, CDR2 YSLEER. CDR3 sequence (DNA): TGCGCCAGCAGCCAGGGGAGGGTGGCTTTCTTT. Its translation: CASSQGRVAFF.